A selection of T cell receptor beta chains follows, all from one sample in a study of CD8+ T cells in alopecia areata. TCRdb keeps only in-frame clones here, not all; method: immunoSEQ multiplex PCR. The sample shows about 90,000 clones, about 40% of them seen only once. Sequencing used CD8+ T cells sorted from blood, obtained at week 24, from a patient treated with tofacitinib. The receptor set was obtained from a human donor with alopecia areata. The conserved cysteine and the conserved F or W are not part of the CDR3 here. Fields, in order: V gene, CDR3 length, CDR3 protein.

>TRBV7-6|12
ASSLARGRETQY
>TRBV25-1|13
ASTGGRGDTGELF
>TRBV2|12
ASSEGPAIYEQY
>TRBV7-2|17
ASSPGWGLAGDFQETQY
>TRBV11-2|10
ASSLLGQPQH
>TRBV19|15
ASSKGITSGIYNEQF
>TRBV29-1|13
SVGATSPSTDTQY
>TRBV30|11
AWSSGVSTEAF
>TRBV4-1|13
ASSQEGGTGNTIY
>TRBV19|16
ASSISLLAEANTGELF
>TRBV18|13
ASSTTGSMNTEAF
>TRBV5-1|11
ASSWRGGQPQH
>TRBV6-5|12
ASSVGLTNTEAF
>TRBV27|15
ASSLHLQLVNTGELF
>TRBV21-1|11
ASSKETDQPQH
>TRBV18|13
ASSDTGMGAYEQY
>TRBV11-1|13
ASSLLALGVNEQF
>TRBV6-1|15
ASSEAWGRAGNQPQH
>TRBV5-6|12
ASSLGEGWDTQY
>TRBV6-5|13
ASSYSVGRTDTQY
>TRBV27|8
ASGPFEQF
>TRBV7-2|10
ASTIGPAEQY
>TRBV9|12
ASSVATGANVLT
>TRBV6-1|11
ASSEGGSNTQY
>TRBV5-8|14
ASSLVGRRDVDGYT
>TRBV20-1|9
SARLEREKF
>TRBV4-1|11
ASSQEFTGELF
>TRBV7-9|12
ASSLDSRITEAF